One sample yielded the 17 T cell receptor beta chains listed below, sequenced in a study of CD8+ T cells in alopecia areata (dated by TCRdb to 2017 to 2018). The protocol used for the library was the immunoSEQ multiplex PCR assay. RNA was extracted from all samples and reverse transcribed into cDNA as template for TCR sequencing. Drawn from immuneACCESS, this table holds only the in-frame rearrangements with V and J called that TCRdb kept. Clones are partly lost; checked studies trace under half to an unresolved V gene and leave the rest unexplained. The sample yields under 130,000 clones; approximately 60% were counted once. The leading ten clones occupy 8% to 10% of the sample. The sequenced sample consisted of CD4+ T cells sorted from blood. These receptors were obtained from a human donor in good health.

This clone was counted only a few times. The chain employs TRBV10-3 and TRBJ2-7, with D unresolved. The CDR3 extends over 11 amino acids. Germline-derived CDR1 and CDR2 are ENHRY and SYGVKD. V was pared by 2 bases and J by 3 bases, with 2 bases between. CDR3 protein: CAISENYEQYF. The CDR3 DNA reads as TGTGCCATCAGTGAGAACTACGAGCAGTACTTC.

This clone was seen only a few times. This chain uses TRBV5-1 with TRBJ2-5; 7 bases are a match to TRBD2. CDR3 length: 16 amino acids. V trimming: 4 bases; J trimming: 0 bases; junction bases outside the gene matches: 9. The germline CDR1 and CDR2 sequences are SGHRS and YFSETQ. CDR3 amino acids: CASSPGDYPYQETQYF. For the CDR3, the DNA is TGCGCCAGCAGCCCCGGGGACTACCCGTACCAAGAGACCCAGTACTTC.

The chain links TRBV5-1 to TRBJ2-6; D ambiguous. The germline gives CDR1 SGHRS, CDR2 YFSETQ. There are 15 residues in the CDR3. The ends were cut back, 0 bases at V and 0 bases at J, with 4 bases in the middle. The CDR3 sequence is CASSLDGSGANVLTF. CDR3 DNA: TGCGCCAGCAGCTTGGATGGCTCTGGGGCCAACGTCCTGACTTTC.

The chain has TRBV25-1 and TRBJ1-2, with D uncertain. Germline CDR1 reads MGHDK; CDR2 reads SYGVNS. The CDR3 totals 14 residues. Trimming took 4 bases from V and 4 from J, leaving 13 bases between them. The CDR3 DNA sequence: TGTGCCAGCAGTGGCAAGGACGTACTCTATGGCTACACCTTC. Protein product: CASSGKDVLYGYTF.

Notes on this clone: An end of the junction differs from the germline gene, which may be a read error. This chain links TRBV7-7 with TRBJ2-7, with 7 bases identical to TRBD1. The CDR3 is 13 amino acids. Per the germline V gene, CDR1 is SSHAT and CDR2 is FNYEAQ (reference sequence). The CDR3 loop reads CASSLDRDHEQYF. Here the CDR3 DNA reads TGTGCTAGCAGCCTAGACAGGGACCACGAGCAGTACTTC.

This chain connects TRBV7-9 to TRBJ2-7; 9 bases agree with TRBD1. The V gene's germline CDR1 is SEHNR and CDR2 FQNEAQ (reference sequence). The CDR3 consists of 12 residues. V was clipped by 11 bases and J by 2 bases; unmatched bases: 4. The CDR3 region is CAEDRGPYEQYF. As DNA, the CDR3 is TGTGCCGAGGACAGGGGCCCCTACGAGCAGTACTTC.

This clone was observed at least ten times. V is TRBV19 and J is TRBJ1-5, with 7 bases matching TRBD1. The V gene end was trimmed by 1 base and the J gene end by 7 bases; junction bases not matched to a gene: 7. Germline V gene lookup returns CDR1 LNHDA and CDR2 SQIVND (reference sequence). CDR3 length: 15 amino acids. This CDR3 is CASSIGRQGGQPQHF. CDR3 coding DNA: TGTGCCAGTAGTATAGGCCGACAGGGAGGCCAGCCCCAGCATTTT.

The V call is TRBV5-4, the J call TRBJ1-5; 7 bases match TRBD1. V lost 5 bases, J lost 6 bases, and 5 bases stayed unmatched. CDR1 and CDR2 (germline): SGHNT, YYREEE (reference sequence). This CDR3 has 13 amino acids. The CDR3 is CASSNYRGQPQHF. Here the CDR3 DNA reads TGTGCCAGCAGTAATTACAGGGGTCAGCCCCAGCATTTT.

V is TRBV19 and J is TRBJ2-1; TRBD1 matches 9 bases. The CDR3 has 16 residues. V dropped 6 bases and J dropped 6; count of bases not matched to a gene: 12. Per the germline V gene, CDR1 is LNHDA and CDR2 is SQIVND (reference sequence). The CDR3, as DNA: TGTGCCAGTAGGAAAGGGGGACAGGGCATTTCCAATGAGCAGTTCTTC. Amino acids: CASRKGGQGISNEQFF.

The count of this clone is one. The V call is TRBV10-3, the J call TRBJ2-5; 8 positions agree with TRBD1. Germline V gene sequence: CDR1 ENHRY, CDR2 SYGVKD. The V gene end was trimmed by 10 bases and the J gene end by 13 bases; junction bases not matched to a gene: 11. The CDR3 spans 11 residues. The DNA of the CDR3 is TGTGCCACGGGGCCCCAGGGGGCTTGGTACTTC. It codes for CATGPQGAWYF.

This clone was observed a single time. The same CDR3 is also encoded by other DNA sequences in this sample. This sequence joins TRBV7-9 and TRBJ1-2; TRBD1 matches 10 bases. The CDR3 runs 14 residues. With V trimmed by 5 bases and J by 2 bases, 2 bases remained unmatched. Germline V CDR1 and CDR2: SEHNR, FQNEAQ (reference sequence). The CDR3: CASSPGQGNYGYTF. The CDR3 bases are TGTGCCAGCAGCCCGGGACAGGGGAACTATGGCTACACCTTC.

The chain's CDR3 is CAISPGTSAETQYF. Here the CDR3 DNA reads TGTGCCATCAGCCCCGGGACCTCGGCGGAGACCCAGTACTTC. This rearrangement joins TRBV10-3 to TRBJ2-5; D may be TRBD1 or TRBD2 (5 bases each). V was shortened by 6 bases and J by 5 bases, with 16 bases between the two germline ends. Germline assignment: CDR1 ENHRY and CDR2 SYGVKD. The CDR3 contains 14 residues.

In its sample, this clone was seen a few times. The chain joins TRBV29-1 to TRBJ1-2; the match to TRBD1 covers 11 bases. The CDR3 length is 14 residues. Trimming cost V 4 bases and J 5 bases; bases outside gene matches: 6. The germline CDR1 and CDR2 sequences are SQVTM and ANQGSEA. As DNA, the CDR3 is TGCAGCGTTGTGTGGACAGGGGGCCGGTATGGCTACACCTTC. It is translated as CSVVWTGGRYGYTF.

In regard to this clone: This specimen includes other DNA sequences encoding the same CDR3. The genes are TRBV5-1 and TRBJ2-5; D ambiguous. The CDR3 runs to 14 residues. CDR1 is SGHRS, CDR2 YFSETQ, per germline. V was pared by 0 bases and J by 1 base, with 7 bases between. The CDR3 bases are TGCGCCAGCAGCTTGGGGCAGATCCAAGAGACCCAGTACTTC. It yields the protein CASSLGQIQETQYF.

The chain carries TRBV5-1 and TRBJ2-5; D is unclear. With the DNA end fitting TRBJ2-7 better, the J assignment may be wrong. Germline V CDR1 and CDR2: SGHRS, YFSETQ. The CDR3 totals 13 residues. CDR3 protein: CASSSGLSYEQYF. The CDR3 coding sequence is TGCGCCAGCAGTTCGGGCCTCTCCTACGAGCAGTACTTC.

V gene TRBV5-1 combines with J gene TRBJ2-2; tentative D call: TRBD2 (6 bases). The CDR3 contains 15 residues. V was shortened by 0 bases and J by 5 bases, with 11 bases between the two germline ends. Germline CDR1 is SGHRS and CDR2 is YFSETQ. The CDR3 coding sequence is TGCGCCAGCAGCTTGGCGGTCGGGGGAACCGGGGAGCTGTTTTTT. Translated, it gives CASSLAVGGTGELFF. Filled out from reference TRBV5-1 and TRBJ2-2, the complete variable domain reads KAGVTQTPRYLIKTRGQQVTLSCSPISGHRSVSWYQQTPGQGLQFLFEYFSETQRNKGNFPGRFSGRQFSNSRSEMNVSTLELGDSALYLCASSLAVGGTGELFFGEGSRLTVL.

The genes are TRBV7-9 and TRBJ2-1; 8 nucleotides agree with TRBD1. The CDR3 has 16 amino acids. Unmatched junction bases numbered 12, after V lost 5 bases and J lost 6 bases. Germline CDR1 SEHNR, CDR2 FQNEAQ (reference sequence). CDR3: CASSDTVGTGGNEQFF. CDR3 nucleotides: TGTGCCAGCAGCGACACGGTCGGCACAGGGGGCAATGAGCAGTTCTTC.